The 18 T cell receptor beta chains in this list originate from one sample, sequenced in a study of cytomegalovirus exposure and HLA in healthy donors. The table came from immunoSEQ multiplex PCR; TCRdb's copy has only in-frame clones and leaves some out. The table lists approximately 200,000 clones, roughly 81% of them singletons, with around 1.3% in the top ten. The sequencing input was PBMCs. Source of these receptors: a woman aged 30 to 39 in good health and CMV-seronegative.

This clone has only a few counts. The chain combines TRBV28 with TRBJ1-2; 12 bases align to TRBD1. The V and J ends lost 6 bases and 5 bases, in that order; junction bases with no gene match: 4. Germline V gene data show CDR1 as MDHEN and CDR2 as SYDVKM. The CDR3 consists of 14 residues. CDR3 residues: CASRGTGGGYGYTF. The CDR3 DNA reads as TGTGCCAGCAGAGGGACAGGGGGCGGGTATGGCTACACCTTC.

The chain combines TRBV21-1 with TRBJ2-7; the table calls TRBD1, which could not be checked here. TRBV21-1 is a known pseudogene. The CDR3 totals 14 residues. CDR3 bases: TGTGCCAGCAGCAAAAGACAGGGCTCCTACGAGCAGTACTTC. This translates into CASSKRQGSYEQYF.

V gene TRBV11-2 combines with J gene TRBJ1-2; 11 bases map to TRBD1. After removal of 4 bases from V and 6 bases from J, the junction contained 7 bases not matched to a gene. The CDR3 totals 15 residues. Per germline, CDR1 SGHAT and CDR2 FQNNGV. The CDR3 DNA reads as TGTGCCAGCAGCTCTACTCCGGGACAGGGGGATGGCTACACCTTC. Protein sequence: CASSSTPGQGDGYTF.

J is TRBJ2-1 and V is TRBV6-5; TRBD2 matches at 7 bases. The CDR3 extends over 16 amino acids. Per the germline V gene, CDR1 is MNHEY and CDR2 is SVGAGI. Trimming cost V 0 bases and J 5 bases; bases outside gene matches: 7. Written as DNA, the CDR3 is TGTGCCAGCAGTTACTCGCGACTAGCAGGTAACAATGAGCAGTTCTTC. The encoded protein is CASSYSRLAGNNEQFF.

This chain joins TRBV4-2 and TRBJ1-1, with 9 bases matching TRBD1. There are 15 residues in the CDR3. J lost 5 bases, V lost 5 bases, and 9 bases had no gene match. Looked up from germline, CDR1 is LGHNA and CDR2 is YNFKEQ. The CDR3 loop is CASSKQGARGTEAFF. DNA of the CDR3: TGTGCCAGCAGCAAACAGGGGGCGCGGGGTACTGAAGCTTTCTTT.

This clone was detected a few times. The rearrangement joins TRBV5-1 to TRBJ1-5; no clear D. V lost 4 bases, J lost 2 bases, and 13 bases lay in between. Germline assignment: CDR1 SGHRS and CDR2 YFSETQ. The CDR3 loop spans 15 amino acids. This CDR3 is CASSPEGGGNQPQHF. CDR3 DNA: TGCGCCAGCAGCCCCGAGGGCGGTGGCAATCAGCCCCAGCATTTT.

The chain couples TRBV30 to TRBJ2-1; 7 bases fit TRBD2. This CDR3 is 12 amino acids long. The V gene's germline CDR1 is GTSNPN and CDR2 SVGIG (reference sequence). The ends lost 3 bases at V and 8 bases at J; junction bases unmatched: 4. The CDR3 DNA sequence: TGTGCCTGGAGCCCGACTAGCCATGAGCAGTTCTTC. Amino acids: CAWSPTSHEQFF.

The CDR3 DNA reads as TGTGCCAGCAGCGTAGCTATGAGGTCACAGGGAGAGACCCAGTACTTC. It specifies CASSVAMRSQGETQYF. The rearrangement joins TRBV9 to TRBJ2-5; D is perhaps TRBD1 (6 bases). V shed 0 bases and J shed 4 bases, with 16 bases lying between them. The CDR3 covers 16 residues. Germline V gene lookup returns CDR1 SGDLS and CDR2 YYNGEE. Using reference TRBV9 and TRBJ2-5 for the parts outside the CDR3, the full variable domain is DSGVTQTPKHLITATGQRVTLRCSPRSGDLSVYWYQQSLDQGLQFLIQYYNGEERAKGNILERFSAQQFPDLHSELNLSSLELGDSALYFCASSVAMRSQGETQYFGPGTRLLVL.

CDR3 nucleotides: TGTGCCAGCTCACCAAGGGGGCAAAGCAATCAGCCCCAGCATTTT. Encoded protein: CASSPRGQSNQPQHF. The chain recombines TRBV18 with TRBJ1-5, with 7 bases that match TRBD1. This CDR3 spans 15 amino acids. Trimming removed 2 bases from V and 1 base from J; junction bases left unmatched: 2. Germline V CDR1 and CDR2: KGHSH, LQKENI.

Only one count was recorded for this clone. J is TRBJ2-3 and V is TRBV9, with 8 bases aligning to TRBD1. Germline V lookup: CDR1 SGDLS, CDR2 YYNGEE. The CDR3 runs 16 residues. After removal of 4 bases from V and 2 bases from J, the junction contained 9 bases not matched to a gene. Written as DNA, the CDR3 is TGTGCCAGCAGCACCCCCGGACAGGGCCTCACAGATACGCAGTATTTT. It specifies CASSTPGQGLTDTQYF.

The rearrangement joins TRBV28 to TRBJ2-7; 8 bases are a match to TRBD1. CDR1 and CDR2 from the germline V gene are MDHEN and SYDVKM. The V and J ends lost 5 bases and 1 base, in that order; junction bases with no gene match: 4. This CDR3 is 14 amino acids long. CDR3 sequence (DNA): TGTGCCAGCAGTAAACAGGGGGGATCCTACGAGCAGTACTTC. Its protein is CASSKQGGSYEQYF. Full variable domain (outside the CDR3, taken from reference TRBV28 and TRBJ2-7): DVKVTQSSRYLVKRTGEKVFLECVQDMDHENMFWYRQDPGLGLRLIYFSYDVKMKEKGDIPEGYSVSREKKERFSLILESASTNQTSMYLCASSKQGGSYEQYFGPGTRLTVT.

The genes are TRBV5-6 and TRBJ2-5; D is perhaps TRBD2 (5 bases). Trimming took off 0 bases at V and 4 bases at J, with 10 bases between the two ends. Germline loops: CDR1 SGHDT, CDR2 YYEEEE. This CDR3 is 14 amino acids long. The CDR3 DNA sequence: TGTGCCAGCAGCTTGGGCCCCCGGGGAGAGACCCAGTACTTC. Amino acid sequence: CASSLGPRGETQYF.

In this sample, this clone turned up a few times. The chain joins TRBV30 to TRBJ2-1; possible D gene TRBD2, 5 bases. The CDR3 runs to 15 residues. CDR1 is GTSNPN, CDR2 SVGIG, per germline (reference sequence). V was cut by 4 bases and J by 10 bases, with 23 bases left in between. CDR3: CAWNPSGLLSAEQFF. As DNA, the CDR3 is TGTGCCTGGAATCCGAGCGGACTCCTGAGCGCCGAGCAGTTCTTC.

This clone was seen ten or more times. This rearrangement joins TRBV27 to TRBJ1-5; possibly TRBD1 for D (6 bases). Between the trimmed V and J ends, which lost 1 base and 3 bases, there was a span of 13 bases. The germline CDR1 and CDR2 sequences are MNHEY and SMNVEV (reference sequence). There are 16 residues in the CDR3. CDR3 protein: CASSLWGGQNNQPQHF. The CDR3 DNA reads as TGTGCCAGCAGTTTATGGGGGGGGCAGAACAATCAGCCCCAGCATTTT.

The chain couples TRBV5-1 to TRBJ2-3; D is perhaps TRBD2 (6 bases). Germline values: CDR1 SGHRS, CDR2 YFSETQ. This CDR3 spans 15 amino acids. Trimming removed 4 bases from V and 3 bases from J, with 15 bases in between. This CDR3 is CASSGGEFGTDTQYF. The CDR3 coding sequence is TGCGCCAGCAGCGGAGGGGAGTTTGGGACAGATACGCAGTATTTT.

This clone was detected only once. This chain links TRBV11-2 with TRBJ2-7; TRBD2 aligns across 9 bases. The CDR3 has 18 amino acids. Germline trimming cut 4 bases from V and 1 base from J; bases unmatched to any gene: 14. The germline CDR1 and CDR2 sequences are SGHAT and FQNNGV. The CDR3 spells CASSSEFMTSGRSYEQYF. DNA of the CDR3: TGTGCCAGCAGCTCAGAGTTTATGACTAGCGGCCGATCCTACGAGCAGTACTTC.

The sample holds one count of this clone. The V and J genes are TRBV5-1 and TRBJ2-1, with 13 bases lining up with TRBD2. The CDR3 loop spans 16 amino acids. The junction had 9 bases not matched to a gene; V was cut back by 4 bases and J by 8 bases. Per the germline V gene, CDR1 is SGHRS and CDR2 is YFSETQ. CDR3 sequence: CASSRTSGSILDEQFF. The CDR3 DNA is TGCGCCAGCAGCCGGACTAGCGGGAGTATCCTTGATGAGCAGTTCTTC.

The chain links TRBV7-3 to TRBJ2-3; the D is unclear. Germline V CDR1 and CDR2: SGHTA, FQGTGA. V was cut by 2 bases and J by 2 bases, with 5 bases left in between. The CDR3 runs to 13 residues. CDR3 residues: CASSLFHTDTQYF. The CDR3 DNA is TGTGCCAGCAGCTTATTCCACACAGATACGCAGTATTTT.